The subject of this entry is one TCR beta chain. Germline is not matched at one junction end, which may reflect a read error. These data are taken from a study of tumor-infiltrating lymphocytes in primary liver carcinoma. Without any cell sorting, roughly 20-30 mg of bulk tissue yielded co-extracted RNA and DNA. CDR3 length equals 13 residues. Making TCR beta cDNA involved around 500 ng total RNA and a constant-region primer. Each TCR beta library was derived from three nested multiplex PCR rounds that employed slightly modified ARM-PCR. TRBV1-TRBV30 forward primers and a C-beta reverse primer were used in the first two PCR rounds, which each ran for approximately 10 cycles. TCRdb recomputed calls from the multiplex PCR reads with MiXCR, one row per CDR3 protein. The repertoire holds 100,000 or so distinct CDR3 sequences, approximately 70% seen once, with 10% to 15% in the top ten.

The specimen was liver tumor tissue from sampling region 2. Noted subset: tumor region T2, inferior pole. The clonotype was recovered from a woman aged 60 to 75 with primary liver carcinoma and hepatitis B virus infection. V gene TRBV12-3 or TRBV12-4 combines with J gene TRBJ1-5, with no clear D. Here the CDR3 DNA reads TGTGCCAGCAGTTTGGCGGGATGGCATCCCCAACATTTT. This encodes CASSLAGWHPQHF.